The 13 T cell receptor beta chains reported below all come from one sample, sequenced in a study of T cells after yellow fever vaccination. From the 5' RACE reads, TCRdb called clonotypes with MiXCR, one entry per CDR3 protein. The sample has hundreds of thousands of distinct CDR3 sequences; around an eighth are singletons. The input for sequencing was PBMCs, taken on the day of the yellow fever booster vaccination. All receptors derive from a man aged 25-40 years who received the YFV17D yellow fever vaccine.

The chain joins TRBV29-1 to TRBJ2-7; D is undetermined. V lost 7 bases to trimming and J lost 3 bases, with 22 bases between them. This CDR3 is 15 amino acids long. In germline, CDR1 is SQVTM, CDR2 ANQGSEA. CDR3 protein: CSAGWGRVLGYEQYF. CDR3 bases: TGCAGCGCCGGATGGGGTAGGGTCCTAGGCTACGAGCAGTACTTC.

This clonotype was recorded a few times. The V gene is TRBV20-1, the J gene TRBJ2-2, with 9 nucleotides matching TRBD2. The germline V gene has CDR1 DFQATT and CDR2 SNEGSKA (reference sequence). The CDR3 spans 15 residues. The CDR3 sequence: CSPLNLREGTGELFF. The CDR3 coding sequence is TGCAGCCCTTTGAATCTGCGGGAGGGCACCGGGGAGCTGTTTTTT.

Only a few counts were recorded for this clonotype. The chain has TRBV18 and TRBJ2-2; TRBD1 matches at 7 bases. Trimming took 8 bases from V and 1 from J; bases not matched to a gene: 7. The germline gives CDR1 KGHSH, CDR2 LQKENI. This CDR3 has 15 amino acids. CDR3 loop: CASALGQQNTGELFF. The CDR3 DNA reads as TGTGCCAGCGCACTGGGACAGCAGAACACCGGGGAGCTGTTTTTT.

The rearrangement links TRBV29-1 to TRBJ2-3; a weak D match, TRBD2 (5 bases). Germline CDR1 and CDR2: SQVTM and ANQGSEA. The CDR3 is 12 residues long. Trimming took 6 bases from V and 11 from J, leaving 18 bases between them. The CDR3 sequence: CSVAHREGRQYF. The CDR3 region has the DNA TGCAGCGTCGCCCACCGAGAGGGTCGGCAGTATTTT.

There are a few counts of this clonotype. An end of the junction differs from the germline gene, which may be a read error. V gene TRBV7-9 combines with J gene TRBJ2-7; D is perhaps TRBD1 (6 bases). The length of the CDR3 is 14 residues. Per the germline V gene, CDR1 is SEHNR and CDR2 is FQNEAQ (reference sequence). As DNA, the CDR3 is TGTGCCGGCAGCTCCACAGGGAGCTCCTACGAGCAGTACTTC. Translated: CAGSSTGSSYEQYF.

A few counts support this clonotype. The chain links TRBV28 to TRBJ2-5; 8 bases are shared with TRBD1. The V gene end was trimmed by 6 bases and the J gene end by 2 bases; junction bases not matched to a gene: 5. This CDR3 comprises 14 residues. The germline gives CDR1 MDHEN, CDR2 SYDVKM. For the CDR3, the DNA is TGTGCCAGCAGCCACACAGGGGGTCAAGAGACCCAGTACTTC. Translation gives CASSHTGGQETQYF.

In its sample, this clonotype was seen a few times. V gene TRBV5-1 combines with J gene TRBJ2-7; 12 bases line up with TRBD2. Germline V gene sequence: CDR1 SGHRS, CDR2 YFSETQ. V lost 3 bases and J lost 5; bases outside the gene matches: 12. The CDR3 covers 17 residues. The CDR3: CASSSGLAGTLFDEQYF. CDR3 nucleotides: TGCGCCAGCAGCTCAGGACTAGCGGGGACCTTATTTGACGAGCAGTACTTC.

This clonotype was counted many times. CDR3 DNA sequence: TGCGCCAGCAGACCGGGAGAAGCCCACGAGCAGTACTTC. Protein product: CASRPGEAHEQYF. The chain has TRBV5-1 and TRBJ2-7; D perhaps matches TRBD2 (6 bases). There are 13 residues in the CDR3. Germline V gene sequence: CDR1 SGHRS, CDR2 YFSETQ. Trimming shortened V by 5 bases and J by 5 bases, and 14 bases separated the two germline ends.

This clonotype was observed at least ten times. This chain uses TRBV19 with TRBJ2-1, with D unresolved. Germline CDR1 reads LNHDA; CDR2 reads SQIVND (reference sequence). The CDR3 is 12 residues long. Trimming pared 5 bases from V and 7 bases from J, leaving 9 bases between. The CDR3 DNA reads TGTGCCAGTAGTCACAGCGTAAATGAGCAGTTCTTC. The encoded protein is CASSHSVNEQFF. The full variable domain, completed using reference TRBV19 and TRBJ2-1, is DGGITQSPKYLFRKEGQNVTLSCEQNLNHDAMYWYRQDPGQGLRLIYYSQIVNDFQKGDIAEGYSVSREKKESFPLTVTSAQKNPTAFYLCASSHSVNEQFFGPGTRLTVL.

This clonotype was detected only a few times. The chain employs TRBV2 and TRBJ2-5; 9 bases align to TRBD2. Trimming at V came to 6 bases and at J to 2 bases, leaving 16 bases not matched to a gene. This CDR3 has 18 amino acids. From germline, CDR1 is SNHLY and CDR2 FYNNEI. Here the CDR3 DNA reads TGTGCCAGCAGAACCGCCCACTTGACTAGCGGCTTACAAGAGACCCAGTACTTC. It is translated as CASRTAHLTSGLQETQYF.

This clonotype occurred many times. This chain joins TRBV2 and TRBJ1-6, with a tentative D call TRBD1 (5 bases). CDR3 size: 14 residues. Germline V gene data show CDR1 as SNHLY and CDR2 as FYNNEI. The ends were cut back, 4 bases at V and 13 bases at J, with 17 bases in the middle. In DNA form, the CDR3 reads TGTGCCAGCAGTGGGGCGGCCCGGGGCGGGCCCCTCCACTTT. Its translation is CASSGAARGGPLHF.

This clonotype was observed a few times. This chain joins TRBV21-1 and TRBJ2-7; the D call of TRBD2 is as the table states it, not checked on the DNA. TRBV21-1 is a pseudogene. This CDR3 is 12 amino acids long. The CDR3 sequence: CASSQLAAEQYF. The CDR3 coding sequence is TGTGCCAGCAGCCAGTTAGCGGCAGAGCAGTACTTC.

This clonotype was observed many times. The rearrangement links TRBV5-1 to TRBJ2-2; the match to TRBD1 covers 9 bases. Unmatched junction bases numbered 5, after V lost 6 bases and J lost 5 bases. This CDR3 spans 14 amino acids. CDR1 is SGHRS, CDR2 YFSETQ, per germline. The CDR3 region is CASTRDRVTGELFF. CDR3 nucleotide sequence: TGCGCCAGCACCCGGGACAGGGTAACCGGGGAGCTGTTTTTT.